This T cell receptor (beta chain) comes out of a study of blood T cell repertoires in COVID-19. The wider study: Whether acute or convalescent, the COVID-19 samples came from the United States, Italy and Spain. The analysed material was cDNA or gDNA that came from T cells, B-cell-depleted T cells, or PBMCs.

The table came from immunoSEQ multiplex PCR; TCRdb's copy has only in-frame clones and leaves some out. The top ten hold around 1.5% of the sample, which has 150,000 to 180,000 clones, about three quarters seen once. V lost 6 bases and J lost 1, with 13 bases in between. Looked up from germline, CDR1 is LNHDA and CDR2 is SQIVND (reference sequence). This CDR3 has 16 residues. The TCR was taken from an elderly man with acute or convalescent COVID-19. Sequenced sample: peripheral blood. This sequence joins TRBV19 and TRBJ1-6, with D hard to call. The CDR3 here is CASSLTRGSYNSPLHF. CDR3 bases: TGTGCCAGTAGCTTAACCCGGGGATCCTATAATTCACCCCTCCACTTT.